Each of the 15 T cell receptor beta chains below was sequenced from the same sample in a study of cytomegalovirus exposure and HLA in healthy donors. A multiplex PCR was run with 60 Vbeta primers and 13 Jbeta primers. Produced via immunoSEQ multiplex PCR; TCRdb's table is partial and in-frame only. Found here are fewer than 200,000 clones, approximately 73% of them singletons; the top ten hold less than 1.5%. Sequencing was performed on PBMCs. These receptors originate from a man aged 45-65 years in good health and CMV-seronegative.

Notes on this clone: At one boundary the junction diverges from the germline segment, which might be a read error. CDR3 nucleotides: TGTGCCAGCAGGGAAGGACAGGGGCGAAGTATCGGGGAGCTGTTTTTT. It encodes CASREGQGRSIGELFF. The rearrangement joins TRBV6-1 to TRBJ2-2; 9 bases are a match to TRBD1. The CDR3 contains 16 residues. Germline CDR1 reads MNHNS; CDR2 reads SASEGT.

The V call is TRBV7-2, the J call TRBJ2-1, with D unresolved. The germline V and J ends were trimmed by 2 bases and 15 bases, with 14 bases remaining between them. The CDR3 is made up of 12 amino acids. CDR1 and CDR2 (germline): SGHTA, FQGNSA. As DNA, the CDR3 is TGTGCCAGCAGCTTATGGGCGAGCCGTGGGTTCTTC. This encodes CASSLWASRGFF.

The rearrangement uses TRBV6-1 and TRBJ1-1; 7 bases are shared with TRBD1. Trimming removed 6 bases from V and 0 bases from J; junction bases left unmatched: 1. Germline assignment: CDR1 MNHNS and CDR2 SASEGT. This CDR3 spans 13 amino acids. CDR3 loop: CASRTGMNTEAFF. In DNA, the CDR3 is TGTGCCAGCAGGACAGGGATGAACACTGAAGCTTTCTTT.

This chain uses TRBV19 with TRBJ1-4, with 9 bases aligning to TRBD1. V dropped 5 bases and J dropped 6; count of bases not matched to a gene: 10. This CDR3 spans 16 amino acids. CDR1 LNHDA and CDR2 SQIVND come from the germline V gene (reference sequence). Written as DNA, the CDR3 is TGTGCCAGTAGTCCACGGACAGGGGAAGCGTATGAAAAACTGTTTTTT. Its protein is CASSPRTGEAYEKLFF.

This clone has only a few counts. CDR3 coding DNA: TGTGCCAGCTCCTCCGGGGAGGTTGAAGCTTTCTTT. It codes for CASSSGEVEAFF. This chain joins TRBV18 and TRBJ1-1; the D is unclear. V was trimmed by 6 bases and J by 7 bases, leaving 12 bases between them. This CDR3 is 12 amino acids long. Per germline, CDR1 KGHSH and CDR2 LQKENI.

The chain recombines TRBV28 with TRBJ2-5; 8 nucleotides match TRBD1. V was clipped by 5 bases and J by 5 bases; unmatched bases: 10. CDR3 length equals 15 residues. The germline gives CDR1 MDHEN, CDR2 SYDVKM. This chain's CDR3 is CASSLRTGLGETQYF. In DNA form, the CDR3 reads TGTGCCAGCAGTCTACGGACAGGGCTTGGTGAGACCCAGTACTTC. Combining the CDR3 with reference TRBV28 and TRBJ2-5 gives the whole variable domain DVKVTQSSRYLVKRTGEKVFLECVQDMDHENMFWYRQDPGLGLRLIYFSYDVKMKEKGDIPEGYSVSREKKERFSLILESASTNQTSMYLCASSLRTGLGETQYFGPGTRLLVL.

This clone was counted a few times. CDR3 region: CASKEGASNQPQHF. The CDR3 region has the DNA TGTGCCAGCAAAGAGGGGGCGAGCAATCAGCCCCAGCATTTT. The chain uses TRBV6-1 and TRBJ1-5; TRBD1 matches 7 bases. This CDR3 is 14 amino acids long. Unmatched junction bases numbered 4, after V lost 7 bases and J lost 1 base. Germline V lookup: CDR1 MNHNS, CDR2 SASEGT.

This clone was detected only a few times. The chain employs TRBV7-2 and TRBJ2-4, with D tentatively TRBD2 (6 bases). Germline V CDR1 and CDR2: SGHTA, FQGNSA. The CDR3 has 15 amino acids. V was cut by 5 bases and J by 1 base, with 12 bases left in between. The CDR3 DNA reads as TGTGCCAGCAGCCCCCCGGGGGTGGCCAAAAACATTCAGTACTTC. Protein: CASSPPGVAKNIQYF. The whole variable domain, remainder taken from reference TRBV7-2 and TRBJ2-4, is GAGVSQSPSNKVTEKGKDVELRCDPISGHTALYWYRQSLGQGLEFLIYFQGNSAPDKSGLPSDRFSAERTGGSVSTLTIQRTQQEDSAVYLCASSPPGVAKNIQYFGAGTRLSVL.

This clone was seen just once. J is TRBJ2-3 and V is TRBV4-2, with a tentative D call TRBD2 (6 bases). V lost 0 bases and J 4 bases, leaving 20 bases between the germline ends. CDR1 and CDR2 (germline): LGHNA, YNFKEQ. The CDR3 loop spans 18 amino acids. CDR3 sequence: CASSQEIRRGISSDTQYF. For the CDR3, the DNA is TGTGCCAGCAGCCAAGAAATAAGGAGGGGAATAAGCTCAGATACGCAGTATTTT.

J is TRBJ1-5 and V is TRBV19, with D perhaps TRBD1 (6 bases). The V gene lost 4 bases and the J gene lost 0 bases, with 16 bases spanning the gap. CDR3 size: 17 residues. Germline V CDR1 and CDR2: LNHDA, SQIVND (reference sequence). The CDR3 region is CASSTLQGGYSNQPQHF. The CDR3 DNA sequence: TGTGCCAGTAGTACGCTACAGGGCGGGTATAGCAATCAGCCCCAGCATTTT.

The rearrangement links TRBV6-5 to TRBJ1-6; 9 bases agree with TRBD1. Germline CDR1 reads MNHEY; CDR2 reads SVGAGI. After removal of 2 bases from V and 5 bases from J, the junction contained 4 bases not matched to a gene. This CDR3 spans 16 amino acids. The CDR3 loop is CASSYEGQGDNSPLHF. DNA of the CDR3: TGTGCCAGCAGTTACGAGGGACAGGGTGATAATTCACCCCTCCACTTT.

This clone appeared a few times. Here the CDR3 reads CASTPPGRGVYGYTF. The CDR3 region has the DNA TGTGCCAGCACTCCCCCCGGCAGGGGGGTGTATGGCTACACCTTC. The chain carries TRBV28 and TRBJ1-2, with 7 nucleotides matching TRBD1. Germline lookup yields CDR1 MDHEN and CDR2 SYDVKM. Losses at the gene ends were 7 bases for V and 5 bases for J; bases not matched to a gene: 13. The CDR3 length is 15 residues.

The J gene is TRBJ2-5, the V gene TRBV11-2; maybe TRBD2 (5 bases). V gave up 2 bases and J gave up 4 bases, with 5 bases separating them. Germline CDR1 reads SGHAT; CDR2 reads FQNNGV. The CDR3 covers 12 residues. CDR3 DNA: TGTGCCAGCAGCTTAAGCGGAGAGACCCAGTACTTC. Translation: CASSLSGETQYF.

This clone was recorded a few times. CDR3 DNA: TGTGCCATCAGTCCGGACAGAGTGTACGAGCAGTACTTC. Amino acids: CAISPDRVYEQYF. V and J are TRBV10-3 and TRBJ2-7; tentative D call: TRBD1 (6 bases). The V gene lost 5 bases and the J gene lost 4 bases, with 12 bases spanning the gap. There are 13 residues in the CDR3. Germline V gene lookup returns CDR1 ENHRY and CDR2 SYGVKD.

This rearrangement joins TRBV7-2 to TRBJ2-3, with a possible D match to TRBD1 (6 bases). CDR3 size: 13 residues. V lost 8 bases and J 2 bases, leaving 11 bases between the germline ends. The germline CDR1 and CDR2 sequences are SGHTA and FQGNSA. The CDR3 is CASAGQSTDTQYF. The DNA for the CDR3 is TGTGCCAGCGCCGGACAGTCCACAGATACGCAGTATTTT.